Following are 25 T cell receptor beta chains from one sample sequenced in a study of shared clonotypes between healthy human individuals. Measured with immunoSEQ multiplex PCR; TCRdb has only the in-frame clones, and not every one. The data show 500,000 to 550,000 clones, with approximately 95% seen just once and about 0.059% held by the top ten. The sequenced sample was naive CD4+ T cells sorted from blood. Sample subset: CD45RA+ positively selected. Receptors were obtained from a woman aged 25 to 39 in good health.

The rearrangement joins TRBV15 to TRBJ2-3, with 11 positions matching TRBD2. V lost 3 bases to trimming and J lost 4 bases; unmatched junction nucleotides: 6. The CDR3 is 16 amino acids. In germline, CDR1 is LNHNV, CDR2 YYDKDF (reference sequence). CDR3 nucleotides: TGTGCCACCAGCAGGACTAGCGGGGCTGCCGCAGATACGCAGTATTTT. Residues: CATSRTSGAAADTQYF. The full variable domain, completed using reference TRBV15 and TRBJ2-3, is DAMVIQNPRYQVTQFGKPVTLSCSQTLNHNVMYWYQQKSSQAPKLLFHYYDKDFNNEADTPDNFQSRRPNTSFCFLDIRSPGLGDTAMYLCATSRTSGAAADTQYFGPGTRLTVL.

This clone has only one observation. This chain links TRBV27 with TRBJ2-7; D not resolved. This CDR3 contains 13 residues. The germline V gene has CDR1 MNHEY and CDR2 SMNVEV (reference sequence). V lost 4 bases to trimming and J lost 5 bases, with 12 bases between them. The CDR3 nucleotides are TGTGCCAGCAGTTCATACCCCCCTGACGAGCAGTACTTC. Translated, it gives CASSSYPPDEQYF.

The rearrangement joins TRBV5-1 to TRBJ1-2; 7 nucleotides agree with TRBD1. This CDR3 comprises 14 residues. V shed 4 bases and J 2 bases; nucleotides not matched to a gene: 5. Per germline, CDR1 SGHRS and CDR2 YFSETQ. CDR3 nucleotide sequence: TGCGCCAGCAGCACGGGACAGCCAAACTATGGCTACACCTTC. Translated, it gives CASSTGQPNYGYTF.

The chain combines TRBV4-1 with TRBJ1-1; maybe TRBD1 (6 bases). V lost 2 bases, J lost 1 base, and 17 bases lay in between. The CDR3 length is 17 residues. Germline V gives CDR1 MGHRA, CDR2 YSYEKL. The CDR3 sequence: CASSQFTRQETNTEAFF. Written as DNA, the CDR3 is TGCGCCAGCAGCCAATTTACTAGACAGGAAACGAACACTGAAGCTTTCTTT.

Concerning this clone: The sample carries other DNA sequences with the same CDR3. The chain has TRBV6-5 and TRBJ2-1; 9 positions agree with TRBD1. This CDR3 has 15 amino acids. The germline gives CDR1 MNHEY, CDR2 SVGAGI. Trimming at V came to 5 bases and at J to 1 base, leaving 3 bases not matched to a gene. The CDR3 is CASSTDRGSYNEQFF. CDR3 DNA sequence: TGTGCCAGCAGTACCGACAGGGGGTCCTACAATGAGCAGTTCTTC.

Only a few counts were recorded for this clone. CDR3 DNA sequence: TGCAGTGCTAGCAGGGCGAAGGGCTACACCTTC. Translating gives CSASRAKGYTF. The chain is built from TRBV20-1 and TRBJ1-2, with D maybe TRBD1 (5 bases). The germline V gene has CDR1 DFQATT and CDR2 SNEGSKA (reference sequence). This CDR3 has 11 amino acids. The ends were cut back, 3 bases at V and 8 bases at J, with 10 bases in the middle.

The CDR3 here is CASSPGTSGRAGETQYF. CDR3 nucleotides: TGTGCCAGCAGTCCAGGGACTAGCGGGAGGGCGGGAGAGACCCAGTACTTC. V usage is TRBV27 and J usage is TRBJ2-5; 16 bases match TRBD2. Germline CDR1 is MNHEY and CDR2 is SMNVEV (reference sequence). J was trimmed by 4 bases and V by 5 bases; bases with no gene match: 7. This CDR3 contains 17 residues.

This sequence joins TRBV4-1 and TRBJ2-1; 10 bases line up with TRBD2. V gave up 5 bases and J gave up 6 bases; unmatched junction bases: 7. CDR3 length equals 15 residues. Germline values: CDR1 MGHRA, CDR2 YSYEKL. The CDR3 loop reads CASSSPGLATNEQFF. The CDR3 DNA sequence: TGCGCCAGCAGCTCTCCGGGACTAGCGACCAATGAGCAGTTCTTC.

This clone was detected only once. V usage is TRBV7-9 and J usage is TRBJ2-1; TRBD1 agrees at 7 bases. Germline-derived CDR1 and CDR2 are SEHNR and FQNEAQ (reference sequence). Trimming cost V 5 bases and J 5 bases; bases outside gene matches: 6. The CDR3 extends over 14 amino acids. This CDR3 is CASSRWGTDNEQFF. The CDR3 nucleotides read TGTGCCAGCAGCCGCTGGGGGACAGACAATGAGCAGTTCTTC.

The chain employs TRBV5-4 and TRBJ1-2; no clear D. The length of the CDR3 is 14 residues. Per the germline V gene, CDR1 is SGHNT and CDR2 is YYREEE (reference sequence). Between the trimmed V and J ends, which lost 1 base and 5 bases, there was a span of 12 bases. The CDR3 loop reads CASSLKGGLYGYTF. The CDR3 DNA reads as TGTGCCAGCAGCTTGAAGGGAGGTTTATATGGCTACACCTTC.

This clone was seen once. The genes are TRBV6-1 and TRBJ2-3; 11 bases match TRBD2. The CDR3 has 16 residues. V was clipped by 0 bases and J by 6 bases; unmatched bases: 5. Germline CDR1 is MNHNS and CDR2 is SASEGT. The CDR3 reads CASSEAIAGGLDTQYF. CDR3 DNA sequence: TGTGCCAGCAGTGAAGCCATAGCGGGAGGGCTGGATACGCAGTATTTT.

CDR3 in amino acids: CASSPTGDSVYEQYF. The CDR3 nucleotides are TGTGCCAGCAGCCCCACAGGGGACTCAGTATACGAGCAGTACTTC. The chain joins TRBV5-4 to TRBJ2-7, with D possibly matching TRBD1 (7 bases). Germline V CDR1 and CDR2: SGHNT, YYREEE (reference sequence). Trimming removed 4 bases from V and 4 bases from J, with 18 bases in between. This CDR3 spans 15 amino acids.

The chain combines TRBV7-2 with TRBJ2-5; D call uncertain. Germline V gives CDR1 SGHTA, CDR2 FQGNSA. CDR3 length: 14 residues. V lost 1 base, J lost 4 bases, and 10 bases lay in between. As DNA, the CDR3 is TGTGCCAGCAGCTTAGGAGCGCTTCTAGAGACCCAGTACTTC. Its translation is CASSLGALLETQYF.

The chain is built from TRBV5-1 and TRBJ2-5; D not resolved. V lost 3 bases, J lost 5 bases, and 14 bases lay in between. The germline gives CDR1 SGHRS, CDR2 YFSETQ. The CDR3 length is 14 residues. The CDR3 nucleotides read TGCGCCAGCAGCTGGGATGGGGTTTTGGAGACCCAGTACTTC. It codes for CASSWDGVLETQYF.

This clone was recorded only once. This rearrangement joins TRBV28 to TRBJ1-3; no clear D. CDR1 is MDHEN and CDR2 is SYDVKM in the germline V gene. Trimming removed 8 bases at V and 7 bases at J, with 18 bases between. The CDR3 extends over 14 amino acids. CDR3 residues: CASHTQAEWNTIYF. CDR3 sequence (DNA): TGTGCCAGCCATACCCAGGCGGAGTGGAACACCATATATTTT.

About this clone: Other DNA variants within this sample encode the same CDR3. V usage is TRBV28 and J usage is TRBJ1-1, with D unresolved. Trimming took 3 bases from V and 2 from J, leaving 4 bases between them. Germline-derived CDR1 and CDR2 are MDHEN and SYDVKM. CDR3 length: 12 residues. The CDR3 region is CASSLQNTEAFF. Written as DNA, the CDR3 is TGTGCCAGCAGTTTGCAAAACACTGAAGCTTTCTTT.

V and J are TRBV18 and TRBJ1-3; TRBD1 is a possible D gene (6 bases). This CDR3 is built from 15 residues. CDR1 and CDR2 from the germline V gene are KGHSH and LQKENI. V was shortened by 2 bases and J by 4 bases, with 12 bases between the two germline ends. The DNA for the CDR3 is TGTGCCAGCTCACCAACGGGGGCAAGAGGAAACACCATATATTTT. Translation gives CASSPTGARGNTIYF.

CDR3 sequence: CATRTNANEQFF. CDR3 sequence (DNA): TGTGCCACAAGGACCAACGCCAATGAGCAGTTCTTC. The chain is built from TRBV15 and TRBJ2-1; no clear D gene. CDR3 length equals 12 residues. V was pared by 9 bases and J by 6 bases, with 12 bases between. Germline V gene sequence: CDR1 LNHNV, CDR2 YYDKDF (reference sequence).

This clone was counted between two and nine times. The chain has TRBV6-6 and TRBJ2-7, with 7 bases matching TRBD2. Germline CDR1 MNHNY, CDR2 SVGAGI (reference sequence). The CDR3 is made up of 15 amino acids. V dropped 0 bases and J dropped 2; count of bases not matched to a gene: 4. CDR3 sequence reads: CASSYSGGGTYEQYF. CDR3 bases: TGTGCCAGCAGTTACTCGGGCGGGGGTACCTACGAGCAGTACTTC.

V usage is TRBV15 and J usage is TRBJ2-3, with 9 positions matching TRBD2. Germline CDR1 is LNHNV and CDR2 is YYDKDF (reference sequence). CDR3 length: 14 residues. The ends lost 5 bases at V and 10 bases at J; junction bases unmatched: 10. The CDR3 spells CATSLGREGGAQYF. Written as DNA, the CDR3 is TGTGCCACCAGCCTAGGGCGGGAGGGCGGTGCGCAGTATTTT.

The chain employs TRBV28 and TRBJ1-1; no clear D. Trimming removed 4 bases at V and 4 bases at J, with 10 bases between. The CDR3 is 13 amino acids. Germline V gene sequence: CDR1 MDHEN, CDR2 SYDVKM. This chain's CDR3 is CASSSAAGTEAFF. The CDR3 DNA follows: TGTGCCAGCAGTTCGGCGGCGGGCACTGAAGCTTTCTTT.

The rearrangement links TRBV7-9 to TRBJ1-3; no clear D. Germline V CDR1 and CDR2: SEHNR, FQNEAQ (reference sequence). This CDR3 region has 15 residues. V was cut by 2 bases and J by 0 bases, with 8 bases left in between. The CDR3 reads CASSLSQVSGNTIYF. Written as DNA, the CDR3 is TGTGCCAGCAGCTTATCTCAAGTCTCTGGAAACACCATATATTTT.

The gene calls are TRBV19 and TRBJ1-2; perhaps TRBD1 as D (5 bases). CDR1 is LNHDA and CDR2 is SQIVND in the germline V gene (reference sequence). The CDR3 loop spans 16 amino acids. Trimming took 10 bases from V and 6 from J, leaving 27 bases between them. The CDR3 spells CATKPSEDSPLDGYTF. The CDR3 DNA reads TGTGCCACCAAGCCTTCAGAAGACAGTCCCCTGGATGGCTACACCTTC.

This sequence joins TRBV28 and TRBJ1-5; D gene unclear. The CDR3 spans 16 residues. The V end lost 4 bases, the J end lost 0 bases, and 13 bases lay between the germline ends. Germline assignment: CDR1 MDHEN and CDR2 SYDVKM. The CDR3 bases are TGTGCCAGCAGTTCAACACCCCCCTATAGCAATCAGCCCCAGCATTTT. Residues: CASSSTPPYSNQPQHF.

CDR3 nucleotides: TGTGCCAGCAGACTGGGACAGGGGGCAACTAACTATGGCTACACCTTC. Amino acids: CASRLGQGATNYGYTF. The genes are TRBV28 and TRBJ1-2; 12 nucleotides match TRBD1. Germline trimming cut 6 bases from V and 0 bases from J; bases unmatched to any gene: 5. Germline V CDR1 and CDR2: MDHEN, SYDVKM. CDR3 length: 16 residues.